Each of the 31 T cell receptor beta chains below was sequenced from the same sample in a study of Graves' ophthalmopathy and Graves' hyperthyroidism. RNA transcripts were the source from which TCR beta CDR3 regions were amplified. Second-round multiplex PCR came after a first-round RT-PCR that employed HTBI primers. TCRdb called the multiplex PCR reads again in MiXCR, with one record for every CDR3 protein. The data show about 590,000 distinct CDR3 sequences, about two fifths seen once. The sequenced sample consisted of peripheral blood or thyroid tissue (not recorded which). Receptors originate from an adult man with Graves' hyperthyroidism.

This clonotype came up many times. The chain couples TRBV20-1 to TRBJ1-1, with TRBD1 as a possible D gene (5 bases). CDR3 size: 12 residues. Trimming pared 4 bases from V and 4 bases from J, leaving 10 bases between. Germline CDR1 DFQATT, CDR2 SNEGSKA (reference sequence). DNA of the CDR3: TGCAGTGCTACAGGGAGGTCCACTGAAGCTTTCTTT. Amino acids: CSATGRSTEAFF.

This chain links TRBV2 with TRBJ1-2; the D gene is possibly TRBD1 (5 bases). The V and J ends lost 4 bases and 3 bases respectively, with 21 bases between them. Germline-derived CDR1 and CDR2 are SNHLY and FYNNEI. The CDR3 has 17 residues. The CDR3 DNA follows: TGTGCCAGCAGTGCCCGGGTCATGGGACGGAACGACTATGGCTACACCTTC. Its translation is CASSARVMGRNDYGYTF.

Turning to this clonotype: Just one base apart from a much larger clone, this may be a read error. The CDR3 ends on some other residue instead of the conserved phenylalanine or tryptophan, so this is likely a read error. The chain combines TRBV2 with TRBJ1-6; tentative D call: TRBD1 (6 bases). This CDR3 comprises 14 residues. CDR1 is SNHLY and CDR2 is FYNNEI in the germline V gene. The V end lost 6 bases, the J end lost 6 bases, and 12 bases lay between the germline ends. CDR3 in DNA: TGTGCCAGCAGCAAACAGGGAACTAATTCACCCCTCCACTCT. Translating it yields CASSKQGTNSPLHS.

This clonotype was counted at least ten times. This rearrangement joins TRBV14 to TRBJ1-2, with unresolved D. The CDR3 has 13 residues. Trimming shortened V by 1 base and J by 8 bases, and 11 bases separated the two germline ends. The germline CDR1 and CDR2 sequences are SGHDN and FVKESK. The CDR3 here is CASSQGRRSGYTF. The DNA of the CDR3 is TGTGCCAGCAGCCAAGGGCGCCGGAGCGGCTACACCTTC.

Only a few counts were recorded for this clonotype. The CDR3 nucleotides are TGTGCCAGCAGCTTCTGGGGGGGCGGACAGGGGATTTCCTACGAGCAGTACTTC. Amino acid sequence: CASSFWGGGQGISYEQYF. The rearrangement uses TRBV7-9 and TRBJ2-7, with 9 bases fitting TRBD1. CDR3 length: 18 residues. The junction had 13 bases not matched to a gene; V was cut back by 3 bases and J by 1 base. Germline V gene sequence: CDR1 SEHNR, CDR2 FQNEAQ (reference sequence).

The CDR3 region has the DNA TGCGCCAGCAGACCGGAGGCCCAGGGAGATGGCTACACCTTC. This codes for CASRPEAQGDGYTF. The rearrangement uses TRBV5-1 and TRBJ1-2; a weak D match, TRBD1 (5 bases). Germline V lookup: CDR1 SGHRS, CDR2 YFSETQ. The CDR3 has 14 residues. V lost 5 bases to trimming and J lost 6 bases, with 17 bases between them.

The chain links TRBV29-1 to TRBJ1-2; D is uncertain. The CDR3 extends over 12 amino acids. Germline V CDR1 and CDR2: SQVTM, ANQGSEA. V lost 3 bases, J lost 0 bases, and 5 bases lay in between. CDR3 amino acids: CSVETTNYGYTF. As DNA, the CDR3 is TGCAGCGTTGAGACAACTAACTATGGCTACACCTTC.

This CDR3 is CASSQLIGGGYGYTF. The CDR3 DNA reads TGTGCCAGCAGCCAATTGATCGGGGGGGGCTATGGCTACACCTTC. J is TRBJ1-2 and V is TRBV12-3 or TRBV12-4; TRBD1 might be the D (5 bases). CDR3 length: 15 amino acids. V lost 6 bases and J 4 bases, leaving 18 bases between the germline ends.

This clonotype was recorded many times. This sequence joins TRBV20-1 and TRBJ1-2, with TRBD1 identical over 9 bases. The CDR3 consists of 12 residues. Germline CDR1 and CDR2: DFQATT and SNEGSKA (reference sequence). Unmatched junction bases numbered 1, after V lost 3 bases and J lost 5 bases. CDR3 nucleotides: TGCAGTGCTAGGGACAGGGGATATGGCTACACCTTC. This sequence encodes CSARDRGYGYTF.

The CDR3: CASSTSRTGVSPQHF. The DNA of the CDR3 is TGTGCCAGCAGCACCTCCCGGACAGGAGTATCCCCCCAGCATTTT. The chain couples TRBV7-2 to TRBJ1-5; 7 bases align to TRBD1. The CDR3 length is 15 residues. The junction had 14 bases not matched to a gene; V was cut back by 5 bases and J by 10 bases. Germline V gene sequence: CDR1 SGHTA, CDR2 FQGNSA.

Worth noting for this clonotype: A read error may produce the germline difference seen at one junction end. V gene TRBV13 combines with J gene TRBJ2-7; 7 nucleotides agree with TRBD1. Germline CDR1 and CDR2: PRHDT and FYEKMQ (reference sequence). The CDR3 sequence is 15 residues long. CDR3 sequence: CASSLSGTDSYEQHF. CDR3 in DNA: TGTGCCAGCAGCTTATCCGGGACAGACTCCTACGAGCAGCACTTC.

The chain links TRBV6-5 to TRBJ2-7; 7 bases fit TRBD1. The V and J ends lost 4 bases and 7 bases, in that order; junction bases with no gene match: 13. Germline-derived CDR1 and CDR2 are MNHEY and SVGAGI. The CDR3 sequence is 15 residues long. In DNA, the CDR3 is TGTGCCAGCAGTTCAGGACAGGATAACTACAATGAGCAGTACTTC. This gives the protein CASSSGQDNYNEQYF.

The chain links TRBV7-2 to TRBJ2-7; 9 bases fit TRBD2. The CDR3 runs 15 residues. Germline CDR1 SGHTA, CDR2 FQGNSA. V trimming: 5 bases; J trimming: 3 bases; junction bases outside the gene matches: 8. CDR3 nucleotides: TGTGCCAGCAGCCAAGTGAAAGCGGGAGGCTACGAGCAGTACTTC. It encodes CASSQVKAGGYEQYF.

This clonotype was seen a single time. This sequence joins TRBV25-1 and TRBJ2-6; 7 bases map to TRBD1. The V and J ends lost 4 bases and 4 bases, in that order; junction bases with no gene match: 10. Germline V gene lookup returns CDR1 MGHDK and CDR2 SYGVNS. The CDR3 runs 17 residues. DNA for the CDR3: TGTGCCAGCAGTGTAGCTACAGGGGCTGCCGGGGCCAACGTCCTGACTTTC. It specifies CASSVATGAAGANVLTF. Based on the CDR3 plus reference TRBV25-1 and TRBJ2-6, the full variable domain is EADIYQTPRYLVIGTGKKITLECSQTMGHDKMYWYQQDPGMELHLIHYSYGVNSTEKGDLSSESTVSRIRTEHFPLTLESARPSHTSQYLCASSVATGAAGANVLTFGAGSRLTVL.

This clonotype has at least ten counts. This chain joins TRBV5-8 and TRBJ2-7, with 9 positions matching TRBD1. The CDR3 length is 13 residues. Germline V gene lookup returns CDR1 SGHTS and CDR2 YDEGEE. V lost 6 bases, J lost 6 bases, and 7 bases stayed unmatched. The CDR3 coding sequence is TGTGCCAGCACCTCGGACAGGGGACGCGAGCAGTACTTC. Protein sequence: CASTSDRGREQYF.

This chain joins TRBV7-3 and TRBJ2-7; 7 nucleotides align to TRBD1. There are 17 residues in the CDR3. Unmatched junction bases numbered 18, after V lost 8 bases and J lost 2 bases. CDR1 and CDR2 from the germline V gene are SGHTA and FQGTGA. The CDR3 region has the DNA TGTGCCAGCTCACCACCTCTCGGGACAGATTCAACCTACGAGCAGTACTTC. Translated: CASSPPLGTDSTYEQYF.

This chain uses TRBV28 with TRBJ2-7, with D perhaps TRBD2 (5 bases). CDR3 length equals 14 residues. The germline V gene encodes CDR1 MDHEN and CDR2 SYDVKM. V was clipped by 8 bases and J by 2 bases, with 16 bases between them. The CDR3 is CASRSAGLPYEQYF. CDR3 DNA sequence: TGTGCCAGCCGATCGGCGGGCCTGCCCTACGAGCAGTACTTC.

The chain recombines TRBV29-1 with TRBJ1-2, with D possibly matching TRBD1 (5 bases). The CDR3 spans 14 residues. CDR1 is SQVTM and CDR2 is ANQGSEA in the germline V gene. The ends were cut back, 8 bases at V and 2 bases at J, with 18 bases in the middle. The CDR3 spells CSLAPRVGNYGYTF. The CDR3 nucleotides read TGCAGCTTAGCCCCCAGGGTGGGGAACTATGGCTACACCTTC.

This clonotype was detected only a few times. V is TRBV3-1 and J is TRBJ1-6; 7 positions agree with TRBD1. The V gene's germline CDR1 is LGHDT and CDR2 YNNKEL (reference sequence). This CDR3 is 15 amino acids long. The ends lost 4 bases at V and 10 bases at J; junction bases unmatched: 10. The CDR3 sequence is CASSRGGQGVSPLHF. The CDR3 bases are TGTGCCAGCAGCCGGGGAGGGCAGGGGGTCTCACCCCTCCACTTT.

The chain's CDR3 is CSAPGLAGADEQFF. The CDR3 DNA sequence: TGCAGTGCGCCGGGACTAGCGGGAGCGGATGAGCAGTTCTTC. The chain uses TRBV20-1 and TRBJ2-5; 14 bases fit TRBD2. The J call may not be correct, given that the DNA end is closer to TRBJ2-1. Germline assignment: CDR1 DFQATT and CDR2 SNEGSKA (reference sequence). The CDR3 sequence is 14 residues long.

This clonotype appeared many times. The genes are TRBV5-8 and TRBJ1-1; D unresolved. Per germline, CDR1 SGHTS and CDR2 YDEGEE. Deletions cut 0 bases from V and 4 bases from J, with 7 bases between. There are 13 residues in the CDR3. The CDR3 sequence: CASSLEGTTEAFF. The CDR3 nucleotides are TGTGCCAGCAGCTTGGAAGGTACCACTGAAGCTTTCTTT. Combining the CDR3 with reference TRBV5-8 and TRBJ1-1 gives the whole variable domain EAGVTQSPTHLIKTRGQQATLRCSPISGHTSVYWYQQALGLGLQFLLWYDEGEERNRGNFPPRFSGRQFPNYSSELNVNALELEDSALYLCASSLEGTTEAFFGQGTRLTVV.

This clonotype occurred many times. V is TRBV2 and J is TRBJ1-3, with D possibly matching TRBD1 (5 bases). V lost 2 bases, J lost 0 bases, and 17 bases lay in between. The CDR3 totals 18 residues. The V gene's germline CDR1 is SNHLY and CDR2 FYNNEI. The CDR3 reads CASSESVRESHSGNTIYF. The CDR3 DNA reads TGTGCCAGCAGTGAATCGGTCAGGGAGTCTCACTCTGGAAACACCATATATTTT.

This chain joins TRBV29-1 and TRBJ2-2; unclear D gene. The CDR3 is 12 residues long. Germline-derived CDR1 and CDR2 are SQVTM and ANQGSEA. Trimming left V 4 bases short and J 0 bases short, with 3 bases between. This CDR3 is CSVGANTGELFF. CDR3 DNA: TGCAGCGTTGGGGCGAACACCGGGGAGCTGTTTTTT.

About this clonotype itself: A much larger clone lies a single base off, so this may be a read error. The CDR3, as DNA: TGTGCCAGCAATGAAGGGGTCGGGCAGGACTTAAATGAAAAACTGTTTTTT. Translating it yields CASNEGVGQDLNEKLFF. The J gene is TRBJ1-4, the V gene TRBV2; a possible D gene is TRBD1 (5 bases). Germline-derived CDR1 and CDR2 are SNHLY and FYNNEI. The CDR3 length is 17 residues.

This clonotype was detected ten times or more. The chain employs TRBV12-3 or TRBV12-4 and TRBJ2-7; no definite D call. The CDR3 totals 13 residues. Trimming stripped 2 bases from V and 6 bases from J, with 11 bases between. CDR3: CASSLMGYGEQYF. CDR3 in DNA: TGTGCCAGCAGTTTAATGGGGTACGGCGAGCAGTACTTC.

The V gene is TRBV11-2, the J gene TRBJ1-4, with no clear D. V was cut by 7 bases and J by 5 bases, with 14 bases left in between. This CDR3 spans 14 amino acids. The germline CDR1 and CDR2 sequences are SGHAT and FQNNGV. The chain's CDR3 is CASMIGSGNEKLFF. The CDR3 coding sequence is TGTGCCAGCATGATTGGGTCAGGAAATGAAAAACTGTTTTTT.

Concerning this clonotype itself: Its ends do not fully match the called genes, so a read error is possible. The rearrangement uses TRBV10-1 and TRBJ2-5; TRBD1 is a possible D gene (5 bases). CDR1 and CDR2 from the germline V gene are WNHNN and SYGVQD (reference sequence). The CDR3 is 15 amino acids. CDR3 protein: CASSQDPQGSETQYF. The CDR3, as DNA: TGTGCCAGCAGCCAAGATCCCCAGGGATCGGAGACCCAGTACTTC.

The table lists this clonotype with many counts. This sequence joins TRBV6-1 and TRBJ2-6, with D possibly TRBD1 on 5 matching bases. V was pared by 6 bases and J by 3 bases, with 12 bases between. The CDR3 totals 15 residues. Germline lookup yields CDR1 MNHNS and CDR2 SASEGT. CDR3: CASRFDSFGANVLTF. In DNA form, the CDR3 reads TGTGCCAGCAGGTTCGACAGTTTTGGGGCCAACGTCCTGACTTTC.

This rearrangement joins TRBV10-3 to TRBJ2-6; possible D gene TRBD1, 6 bases. The V gene's germline CDR1 is ENHRY and CDR2 SYGVKD. The CDR3 runs to 15 residues. Trimming left V 10 bases short and J 2 bases short, with 15 bases between. CDR3 bases: TGTGCCACCAGCGAAACAGGGACTGGGGCCAACGTCCTGACTTTC. It codes for CATSETGTGANVLTF.

The sample holds many counts of this clonotype. The chain carries TRBV7-9 and TRBJ1-4; D unresolved. Looked up from germline, CDR1 is SEHNR and CDR2 is FQNEAQ (reference sequence). V lost 1 base, J lost 0 bases, and 6 bases lay in between. This CDR3 region has 15 residues. CDR3 sequence: CASSLEAATNEKLFF. The DNA of the CDR3 is TGTGCCAGCAGCTTAGAGGCAGCAACTAATGAAAAACTGTTTTTT.

The chain is built from TRBV11-3 and TRBJ2-3; unclear D gene. The CDR3 consists of 13 residues. In germline, CDR1 is SGHNT, CDR2 YENEEA. The germline V and J ends were trimmed by 5 bases and 11 bases, with 17 bases remaining between them. The CDR3 region is CASSRRLSNEQYF. In nucleotides, the CDR3 is TGTGCCAGCAGCCGCCGGTTGTCCAATGAGCAGTATTTT.